The 32 T cell receptor beta chains listed next were all sequenced from one sample in a study of blood T cells in healthy people across ages. Alongside a J-beta primer mix, a sample-barcoded 5' primer served in a second PCR lasting roughly 6 to 11 cycles. TCRdb re-derived calls from the 5' RACE reads in MiXCR, one entry per CDR3 protein. Found here are around 1,100,000 distinct CDR3 sequences, around two fifths of them singletons; the top ten hold roughly 13%. Material: blood. The receptor set was obtained from a man aged 18 to 29 in good health.

This clonotype has more than one count but fewer than ten. The chain employs TRBV4-1 and TRBJ2-7, with D perhaps TRBD1 or TRBD2 (5 bases each). Trimming pared 0 bases from V and 2 bases from J, leaving 14 bases between. CDR1 and CDR2 from the germline V gene are MGHRA and YSYEKL. This CDR3 region has 16 residues. CDR3 amino acids: CASSQDSSGATYEQYF. For the CDR3, the DNA is TGCGCCAGCAGCCAAGATAGCTCCGGGGCTACCTACGAGCAGTACTTC.

The rearrangement joins TRBV12-3 or TRBV12-4 to TRBJ1-2; 10 bases line up with TRBD1. The V segment lost 4 bases and the J segment 5 bases; nucleotides outside the gene matches: 10. The CDR3 is 16 residues long. CDR3 in amino acids: CASSSRDRGFSYGYTF. As DNA, the CDR3 is TGTGCCAGCAGTTCCCGGGACAGGGGCTTTTCTTATGGCTACACCTTC.

There are a few counts of this clonotype. The gene calls are TRBV12-3 or TRBV12-4 and TRBJ1-2; the D gene is possibly TRBD1 (5 bases). The CDR3 totals 12 residues. Trimming removed 5 bases at V and 7 bases at J, with 11 bases between. CDR3 region: CASSPDSFGYTF. CDR3 nucleotide sequence: TGTGCCAGCAGTCCCGACAGCTTTGGCTACACCTTC.

This clonotype was counted a few times. The genes are TRBV7-9 and TRBJ2-5; the D is unclear. The J call may be wrong; the DNA end is better matched by TRBJ2-7. The CDR3 has 12 residues. The germline V gene encodes CDR1 SEHNR and CDR2 FQNEAQ (reference sequence). CDR3 amino acids: CASSLLVHEQYF. The CDR3 DNA reads TGTGCCAGCAGCTTATTGGTCCACGAGCAGTACTTC.

The V and J genes are TRBV7-6 and TRBJ2-7; D call uncertain. Trimming stripped 0 bases from V and 7 bases from J, with 7 bases between. CDR3 length equals 12 residues. Germline CDR1 SGHVS, CDR2 FNYEAQ. The CDR3 spells CASSLAAKEQYF. Here the CDR3 DNA reads TGTGCCAGCAGCTTAGCCGCCAAAGAGCAGTACTTC.

This clonotype was seen more than once but under ten times. The chain carries TRBV6-2 or TRBV6-3 and TRBJ2-5, with 10 bases matching TRBD2. The ends lost 0 bases at V and 5 bases at J; junction bases unmatched: 3. CDR1 MNHEY and CDR2 SVGEGT come from the germline V gene. This CDR3 region has 15 residues. CDR3 sequence: CASSYSSGGLETQYF. The CDR3 DNA follows: TGTGCCAGCAGTTACTCTAGCGGGGGGTTGGAGACCCAGTACTTC.

This clonotype has a handful of counts. The rearrangement uses TRBV12-3 or TRBV12-4 and TRBJ2-1; tentatively, D is TRBD1 or TRBD2 (5 bases each). The V end lost 3 bases, the J end lost 9 bases, and 9 bases lay between the germline ends. This CDR3 has 12 residues. The CDR3 protein is CASSFGTVEQFF. The CDR3 DNA sequence: TGTGCCAGCAGTTTCGGGACGGTTGAGCAGTTCTTC.

The chain uses TRBV6-1 and TRBJ1-1; TRBD1 agrees at 8 bases. Germline V gives CDR1 MNHNS, CDR2 SASEGT. J was trimmed by 6 bases and V by 8 bases; bases with no gene match: 8. CDR3 length equals 13 residues. CDR3: CASQQGAGAEAFF. The CDR3 DNA follows: TGTGCCAGCCAGCAGGGGGCTGGCGCTGAAGCTTTCTTT.

In its sample, this clonotype was seen a few times. The genes are TRBV2 and TRBJ2-3; D unresolved. The germline CDR1 and CDR2 sequences are SNHLY and FYNNEI. The germline V and J ends were trimmed by 8 bases and 2 bases, with 17 bases remaining between them. This CDR3 spans 15 amino acids. CDR3 sequence reads: CASQKVDIYTDTQYF. The DNA of the CDR3 is TGTGCCAGCCAGAAAGTTGACATATACACAGATACGCAGTATTTT.

The chain joins TRBV20-1 to TRBJ1-2; D is ambiguous. In germline, CDR1 is DFQATT, CDR2 SNEGSKA (reference sequence). The germline V and J ends were trimmed by 5 bases and 6 bases, with 16 bases remaining between them. The length of the CDR3 is 13 residues. The CDR3 bases are TGCAGTGCTCCAATCACAAGTGGGAATGGCTACACCTTC. Residues: CSAPITSGNGYTF.

This clonotype has only a few counts. The V gene is TRBV9, the J gene TRBJ2-2, with TRBD2 identical over 11 bases. The trim removed 1 base at V and 4 bases at J, leaving 18 bases unmatched. This CDR3 contains 21 residues. Germline assignment: CDR1 SGDLS and CDR2 YYNGEE. DNA of the CDR3: TGTGCCAGCAGCGTAAAAGTCCTAGCGGGGGGTGTAAGTTACCTCACCGGGGAGCTGTTTTTT. Translation gives CASSVKVLAGGVSYLTGELFF.

The chain joins TRBV29-1 to TRBJ1-1, with D perhaps TRBD1 (5 bases). The CDR3 has 11 residues. The V end lost 3 bases, the J end lost 10 bases, and 12 bases lay between the germline ends. Per germline, CDR1 SQVTM and CDR2 ANQGSEA. The DNA for the CDR3 is TGCAGCGTTGAGTGGGAGAGGGGAGCTTTCTTT. It is translated as CSVEWERGAFF.

The chain employs TRBV27 and TRBJ2-1; 10 positions match TRBD1. The DNA end is more similar to TRBJ2-7, so the J call may be wrong. Germline V gene lookup returns CDR1 MNHEY and CDR2 SMNVEV (reference sequence). This CDR3 has 12 amino acids. CDR3 bases: TGTGCCAGCACGACAGGGGGCAATGAGCAGTACTTC. Encoded protein: CASTTGGNEQYF.

This clonotype was picked up a small number of times. The chain couples TRBV15 to TRBJ2-3; D unclear. Trimming took off 4 bases at V and 0 bases at J, with 8 bases between the two ends. The CDR3 is made up of 14 amino acids. Germline CDR1 LNHNV, CDR2 YYDKDF (reference sequence). The CDR3 DNA sequence: TGTGCCACCAGCAAAGGTCTTAGCACAGATACGCAGTATTTT. The encoded protein is CATSKGLSTDTQYF.

In DNA, the CDR3 is TGTGCCAGCTCCCAGGAGATGGGGGGAGTAAATGAGCAGTACTTC. This translates into CASSQEMGGVNEQYF. V is TRBV18 and J is TRBJ2-5; maybe TRBD2 (6 bases). Trimming pared 6 bases from V and 11 bases from J, leaving 25 bases between. CDR3 size: 15 residues. In germline, CDR1 is KGHSH, CDR2 LQKENI.

Notes on this clonotype: A much larger clone differs from this one at a single base, so this may be a read error. The V gene is TRBV20-1, the J gene TRBJ2-7; D gene uncertain. The J call could be wrong; TRBJ2-5 is a better fit for the DNA end. The CDR3 is 13 amino acids. The germline V gene encodes CDR1 DFQATT and CDR2 SNEGSKA (reference sequence). CDR3 nucleotide sequence: TGCAGTGCTAGACGGCTAACGGAAGAGACCCAGTACTTC. Amino acids: CSARRLTEETQYF.

This clonotype was seen more than once but under ten times. This rearrangement joins TRBV7-8 to TRBJ2-7; 7 positions match TRBD1. The CDR3 totals 15 residues. CDR1 SGHVS and CDR2 FQNEAQ come from the germline V gene. J was trimmed by 0 bases and V by 7 bases; bases with no gene match: 9. In DNA form, the CDR3 reads TGTGCCAGCACCGCTACCAGGGGGTTCTCCTACGAGCAGTACTTC. Protein product: CASTATRGFSYEQYF.

The table lists this clonotype with a few counts. This may come from a read error, since a much larger clone is one base off. The genes are TRBV20-1 and TRBJ1-2, with TRBD1 identical over 8 bases. The V gene's germline CDR1 is DFQATT and CDR2 SNEGSKA (reference sequence). This CDR3 comprises 13 residues. Trimming at V came to 0 bases and at J to 4 bases, leaving 1 base not matched to a gene. The CDR3 coding sequence is TGCAGTGCTAGAGACACAGGGGGCTATGGCTACACCTTC. Translating gives CSARDTGGYGYTF.

This clonotype was picked up a small number of times. V gene TRBV10-3 combines with J gene TRBJ1-2, with D maybe TRBD1 (6 bases). CDR1 and CDR2 (germline): ENHRY, SYGVKD. This CDR3 spans 14 amino acids. The V gene lost 0 bases and the J gene lost 8 bases, with 13 bases spanning the gap. CDR3 protein: CAISESHRAEGYTF. The DNA for the CDR3 is TGTGCCATCAGTGAGTCTCACAGGGCGGAAGGCTACACCTTC.

The gene calls are TRBV6-1 and TRBJ1-4, with 7 bases that match TRBD1. V trimming: 2 bases; J trimming: 5 bases; junction bases outside the gene matches: 5. This CDR3 has 15 amino acids. Germline V lookup: CDR1 MNHNS, CDR2 SASEGT. The CDR3 DNA sequence: TGTGCCAGCAGTGAACTCGGGACAGTGAATGAAAAACTGTTTTTT. It is translated as CASSELGTVNEKLFF.

The rearrangement links TRBV27 to TRBJ1-1; 7 positions match TRBD1. Looked up from germline, CDR1 is MNHEY and CDR2 is SMNVEV (reference sequence). This CDR3 has 16 residues. After removal of 5 bases from V and 2 bases from J, the junction contained 11 bases not matched to a gene. CDR3 sequence reads: CASSPIDRALNTEAFF. CDR3 DNA sequence: TGTGCCAGCAGTCCAATCGACAGGGCTCTCAACACTGAAGCTTTCTTT.

Concerning this clonotype itself: Its ends do not fully match the called genes, so a read error is possible. The CDR3 protein is CVSSDPSHPFF. The CDR3, as DNA: TGTGTCAGCAGTGATCCAAGCCACCCTTTCTTT. The chain joins TRBV2 to TRBJ1-1; D unclear. The CDR3 runs to 11 residues. CDR1 is SNHLY and CDR2 is FYNNEI in the germline V gene.

There are many counts of this clonotype. This chain connects TRBV4-1 to TRBJ1-1, with 7 nucleotides matching TRBD1. Germline V gene sequence: CDR1 MGHRA, CDR2 YSYEKL. The V segment lost 0 bases and the J segment 0 bases; nucleotides outside the gene matches: 10. The CDR3 runs to 18 residues. The chain's CDR3 is CASSQEEGKTGLNTEAFF. For the CDR3, the DNA is TGCGCCAGCAGCCAAGAAGAGGGAAAGACAGGGTTGAACACTGAAGCTTTCTTT.

This clonotype was observed a handful of times. V usage is TRBV5-1 and J usage is TRBJ1-2, with D unclear. Germline loops: CDR1 SGHRS, CDR2 YFSETQ. This CDR3 contains 15 residues. Trimming stripped 0 bases from V and 5 bases from J, with 14 bases between. CDR3 amino acids: CASSLDSGRLYGYTF. The CDR3, as DNA: TGCGCCAGCAGCTTGGATAGCGGACGGCTGTATGGCTACACCTTC.

The rearrangement uses TRBV5-1 and TRBJ2-5; D possibly corresponds to TRBD1 (5 bases). The J call may be incorrect, as the DNA end agrees better with TRBJ2-7. The germline V gene has CDR1 SGHRS and CDR2 YFSETQ. The CDR3 has 14 amino acids. Written as DNA, the CDR3 is TGCGCCAGCAGCCCCCGGACACCTGACTACGAGCAGTACTTC. Residues: CASSPRTPDYEQYF.

The rearrangement joins TRBV29-1 to TRBJ2-2, with D unclear. V was pared by 3 bases and J by 0 bases, with 5 bases between. The CDR3 spans 13 residues. CDR1 SQVTM and CDR2 ANQGSEA come from the germline V gene. The CDR3 sequence is CSVEVANTGELFF. The CDR3 nucleotides are TGCAGCGTTGAGGTCGCGAACACCGGGGAGCTGTTTTTT.

With regard to this clonotype: This may be a read error, as it is one base from a much larger clone. The V and J genes are TRBV29-1 and TRBJ2-5; no clear D gene. Looked up from germline, CDR1 is SQVTM and CDR2 is ANQGSEA. V dropped 3 bases and J dropped 1 base, with 6 bases sitting between them. The CDR3 extends over 12 amino acids. The CDR3 DNA reads as TGCAGCGTTGAGCCAGTCCAAGAGACCCAGTACTTC. It is translated as CSVEPVQETQYF.

The rearrangement links TRBV4-1 to TRBJ2-1; 7 bases map to TRBD2. The length of the CDR3 is 18 residues. Trimming at V came to 3 bases and at J to 3 bases, leaving 14 bases not matched to a gene. Germline CDR1 MGHRA, CDR2 YSYEKL. The CDR3 DNA reads TGCGCCAGCAGCCAGACGATTTCCGGGGGGTATAACTACAATGAGCAGTTCTTC. Translated: CASSQTISGGYNYNEQFF.

The rearrangement links TRBV10-3 to TRBJ2-5, with D perhaps matching TRBD1 (5 bases). The germline CDR1 and CDR2 sequences are ENHRY and SYGVKD. The CDR3 spans 13 residues. V dropped 7 bases and J dropped 2 bases, with 11 bases sitting between them. The CDR3 nucleotides are TGTGCCATCAACCCGGACAAACAAGAGACCCAGTACTTC. It codes for CAINPDKQETQYF.

J is TRBJ2-1 and V is TRBV7-2; D is undetermined. Per germline, CDR1 SGHTA and CDR2 FQGNSA. The CDR3 totals 13 residues. Trimming cost V 8 bases and J 1 base, with 9 bases left between them. The CDR3 here is CASALGSYNEQFF. The CDR3 DNA follows: TGTGCCAGCGCTCTAGGATCCTACAATGAGCAGTTCTTC.

This clonotype has a handful of counts. This chain joins TRBV20-1 and TRBJ2-7, with 8 bases identical to TRBD1. CDR1 is DFQATT and CDR2 is SNEGSKA in the germline V gene (reference sequence). After removal of 1 base from V and 2 bases from J, the junction contained 4 bases not matched to a gene. The CDR3 loop spans 14 amino acids. CDR3 sequence (DNA): TGCAGTGCTAGAGTGGGGACAGGCACCTACGAGCAGTACTTC. It translates to CSARVGTGTYEQYF.

This chain uses TRBV12-3 or TRBV12-4 with TRBJ2-1; D may be TRBD1 (6 bases). Trimming took 4 bases from V and 7 from J, leaving 11 bases between them. The CDR3 is made up of 13 amino acids. CDR3 amino acids: CASSSIRGNEQFF. The DNA for the CDR3 is TGTGCCAGCAGTTCGATCAGGGGAAATGAGCAGTTCTTC.